The clone carrying this TCR beta chain showed up just once. Antigen specificity is unknown. Measured with immunoSEQ multiplex PCR; TCRdb has only the in-frame clones, and not every one. The sample carries over 150,000 clones, 70% to 90% recorded once. The data were taken from a study of T cell responses to AZD1222 COVID-19 vaccine. The germline V gene encodes CDR1 SGHTA and CDR2 FQGTGA. The CDR3 length is 13 residues. Trimming pared 3 bases from V and 0 bases from J, leaving 6 bases between. Overall study findings and caveats: Females made up more of the donors, who were largely white British, and clonal diversity may have come out too low. As reported, nearly half of all spike-specific TCRs target variant regions that are unmutated. Spike was spanned by vaccine-associated CD4 TCRs, which were dominant at 160-218 and 743-854.

The V and J genes are TRBV7-3 and TRBJ2-7, with D uncertain. The material was peripheral blood, obtained 28 days after the second AZD1222 dose. This TCR derives from an adult who received the AZD1222 COVID-19 vaccine. CDR3 nucleotides: TGTGCCAGCAGCTTGGCAGTCTCCTACGAGCAGTACTTC. It yields the protein CASSLAVSYEQYF.